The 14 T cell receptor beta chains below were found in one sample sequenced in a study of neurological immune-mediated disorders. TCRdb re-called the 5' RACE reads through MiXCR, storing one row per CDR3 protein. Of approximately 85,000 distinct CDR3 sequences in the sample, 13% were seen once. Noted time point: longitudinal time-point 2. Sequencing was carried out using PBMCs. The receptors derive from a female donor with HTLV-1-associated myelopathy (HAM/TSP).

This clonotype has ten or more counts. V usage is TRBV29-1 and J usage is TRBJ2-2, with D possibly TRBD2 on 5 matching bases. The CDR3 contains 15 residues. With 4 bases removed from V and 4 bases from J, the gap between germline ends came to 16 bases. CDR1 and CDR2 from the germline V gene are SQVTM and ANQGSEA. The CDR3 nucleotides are TGCAGCGTTGTAGTGGGGAGCCGGAGCACCGGGGAGCTGTTTTTT. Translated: CSVVVGSRSTGELFF.

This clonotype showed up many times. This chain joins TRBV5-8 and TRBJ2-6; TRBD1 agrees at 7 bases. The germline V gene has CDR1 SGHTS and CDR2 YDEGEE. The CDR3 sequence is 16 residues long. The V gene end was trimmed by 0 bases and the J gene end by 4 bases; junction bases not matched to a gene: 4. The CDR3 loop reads CASSLGTGAGANVLTF. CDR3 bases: TGTGCCAGCAGCTTGGGAACAGGGGCCGGGGCCAACGTCCTGACTTTC.

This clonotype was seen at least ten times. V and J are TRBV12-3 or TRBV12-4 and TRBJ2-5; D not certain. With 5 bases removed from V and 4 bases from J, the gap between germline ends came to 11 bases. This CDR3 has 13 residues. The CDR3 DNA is TGTGCCAGCAGTCTCGGACGGATAGAGACCCAGTACTTC. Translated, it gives CASSLGRIETQYF.

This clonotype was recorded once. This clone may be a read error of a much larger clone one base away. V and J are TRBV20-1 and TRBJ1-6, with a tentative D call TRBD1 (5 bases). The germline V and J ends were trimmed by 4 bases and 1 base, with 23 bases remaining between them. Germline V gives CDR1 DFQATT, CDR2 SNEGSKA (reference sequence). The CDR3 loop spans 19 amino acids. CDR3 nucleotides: TGCAGTGCTAAAGGGGCCTACACAACTTCAGGATCCTATAATTCACCCCTCCACTTT. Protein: CSAKGAYTTSGSYNSPLHF.

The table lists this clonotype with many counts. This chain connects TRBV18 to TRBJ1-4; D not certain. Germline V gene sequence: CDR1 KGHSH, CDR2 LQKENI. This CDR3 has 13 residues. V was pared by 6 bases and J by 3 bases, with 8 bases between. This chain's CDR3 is CASSRAANEKLFF. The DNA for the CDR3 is TGTGCCAGCTCCCGCGCAGCTAATGAAAAACTGTTTTTT.

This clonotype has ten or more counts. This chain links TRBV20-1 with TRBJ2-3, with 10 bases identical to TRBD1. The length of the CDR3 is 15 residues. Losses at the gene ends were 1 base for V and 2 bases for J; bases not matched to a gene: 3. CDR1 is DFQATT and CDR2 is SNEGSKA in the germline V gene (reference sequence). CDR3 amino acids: CSARGTGGTTDTQYF. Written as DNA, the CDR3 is TGCAGTGCTAGAGGGACAGGGGGAACCACAGATACGCAGTATTTT.

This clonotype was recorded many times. CDR3 region: CASSETMLPDNEQFF. The DNA for the CDR3 is TGTGCCAGCAGTGAAACGATGCTACCGGACAATGAGCAGTTCTTC. The chain joins TRBV12-3 or TRBV12-4 to TRBJ2-1; unclear D gene. Trimming stripped 5 bases from V and 5 bases from J, with 16 bases between. The CDR3 covers 15 residues.

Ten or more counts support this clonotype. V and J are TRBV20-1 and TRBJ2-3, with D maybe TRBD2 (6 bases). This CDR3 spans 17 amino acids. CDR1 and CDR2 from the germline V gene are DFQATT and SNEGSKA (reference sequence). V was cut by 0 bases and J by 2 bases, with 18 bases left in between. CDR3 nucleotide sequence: TGCAGTGCTAGAGATCGAAGGGCGGGGACGATCACAGATACGCAGTATTTT. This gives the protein CSARDRRAGTITDTQYF.

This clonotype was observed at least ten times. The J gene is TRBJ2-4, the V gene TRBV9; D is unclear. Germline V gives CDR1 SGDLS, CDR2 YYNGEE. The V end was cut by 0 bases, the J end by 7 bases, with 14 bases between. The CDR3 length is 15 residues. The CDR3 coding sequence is TGTGCCAGCAGCGTAGGGATTGGCCGTAGGAACATTCAGTACTTC. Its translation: CASSVGIGRRNIQYF. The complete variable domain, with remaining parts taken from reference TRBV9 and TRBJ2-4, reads DSGVTQTPKHLITATGQRVTLRCSPRSGDLSVYWYQQSLDQGLQFLIQYYNGEERAKGNILERFSAQQFPDLHSELNLSSLELGDSALYFCASSVGIGRRNIQYFGAGTRLSVL.

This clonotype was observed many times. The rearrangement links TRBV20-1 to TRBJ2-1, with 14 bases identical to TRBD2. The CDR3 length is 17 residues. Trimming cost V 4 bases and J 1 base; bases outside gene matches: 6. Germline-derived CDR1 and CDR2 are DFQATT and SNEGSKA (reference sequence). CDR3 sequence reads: CSATGTSGGRSYNEQFF. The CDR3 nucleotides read TGCAGTGCTACCGGGACTAGCGGGGGTAGGTCCTACAATGAGCAGTTCTTC.

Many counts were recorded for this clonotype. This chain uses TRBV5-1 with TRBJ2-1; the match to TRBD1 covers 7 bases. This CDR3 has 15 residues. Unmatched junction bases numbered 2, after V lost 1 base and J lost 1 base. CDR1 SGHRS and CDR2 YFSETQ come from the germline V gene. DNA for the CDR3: TGCGCCAGCAGCTTGTCGGGACAGTCCTACAATGAGCAGTTCTTC. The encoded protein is CASSLSGQSYNEQFF.

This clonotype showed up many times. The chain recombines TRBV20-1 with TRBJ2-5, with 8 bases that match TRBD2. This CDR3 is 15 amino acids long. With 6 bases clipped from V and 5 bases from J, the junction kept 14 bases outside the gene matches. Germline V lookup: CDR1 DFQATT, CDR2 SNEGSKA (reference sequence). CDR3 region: CSAGSAGGYRETQYF. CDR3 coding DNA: TGCAGTGCGGGCTCTGCGGGGGGCTATAGGGAGACCCAGTACTTC.

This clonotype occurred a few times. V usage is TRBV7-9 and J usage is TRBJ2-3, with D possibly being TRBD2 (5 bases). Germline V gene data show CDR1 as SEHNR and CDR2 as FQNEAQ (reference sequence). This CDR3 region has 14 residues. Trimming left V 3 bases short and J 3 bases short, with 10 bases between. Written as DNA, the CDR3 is TGTGCCAGCAGCTTTCTCCGGGAAACAGATACGCAGTATTTT. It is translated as CASSFLRETDTQYF.

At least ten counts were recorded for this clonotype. CDR3 region: CASSETGGWRNTEAFF. CDR3 DNA: TGTGCCAGCAGTGAAACAGGGGGCTGGAGGAACACTGAAGCTTTCTTT. V gene TRBV6-1 combines with J gene TRBJ1-1; 9 bases line up with TRBD1. The CDR3 runs 16 residues. Germline V gene sequence: CDR1 MNHNS, CDR2 SASEGT. The ends lost 2 bases at V and 1 base at J; junction bases unmatched: 5.